This T cell receptor beta chain originates from a study of T-cell reconstitution after alpha-beta-depleted transplantation in children. Unique molecular identifiers were incorporated when the TCRbeta library was constructed. TCRdb fed the PCR reads into MiXCR, producing one record per CDR3 protein. The profile covers hundreds of thousands of distinct CDR3 sequences, with 32% appearing a single time and less than 2.5% taken by the ten largest. CDR3 length equals 12 residues. Germline V gene lookup returns CDR1 KGHDR and CDR2 SFDVKD. The V end lost 2 bases, the J end lost 11 bases, and 11 bases lay between the germline ends.

This chain joins TRBV24-1 and TRBJ1-1; no reliable D call. This sequence originates from a human donor who donated a stem cell graft to a child with aplastic anemia. The sample was PBMCs from the stem cell graft donor, taken from the stem cell graft. The CDR3 sequence: CATSDSRRAAFF. The CDR3 DNA follows: TGTGCCACCAGTGATTCCCGAAGGGCCGCTTTCTTT.